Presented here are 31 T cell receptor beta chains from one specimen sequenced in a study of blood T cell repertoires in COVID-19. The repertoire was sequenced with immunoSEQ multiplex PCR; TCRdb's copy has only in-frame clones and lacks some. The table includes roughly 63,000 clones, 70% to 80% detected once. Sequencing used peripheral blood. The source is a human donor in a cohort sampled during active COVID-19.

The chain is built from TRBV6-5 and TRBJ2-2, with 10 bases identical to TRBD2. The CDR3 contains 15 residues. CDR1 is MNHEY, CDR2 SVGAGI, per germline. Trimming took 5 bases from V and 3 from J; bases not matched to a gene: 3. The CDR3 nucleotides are TGTGCCAGCAGTCGGACTAGCGGACACACCGGGGAGCTGTTTTTT. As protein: CASSRTSGHTGELFF.

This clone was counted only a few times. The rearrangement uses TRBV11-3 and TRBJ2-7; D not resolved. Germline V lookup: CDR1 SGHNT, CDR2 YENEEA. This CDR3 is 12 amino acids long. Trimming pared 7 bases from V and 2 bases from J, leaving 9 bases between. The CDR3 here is CASMGSTYEQYF. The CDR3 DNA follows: TGTGCCAGCATGGGCAGCACCTACGAGCAGTACTTC.

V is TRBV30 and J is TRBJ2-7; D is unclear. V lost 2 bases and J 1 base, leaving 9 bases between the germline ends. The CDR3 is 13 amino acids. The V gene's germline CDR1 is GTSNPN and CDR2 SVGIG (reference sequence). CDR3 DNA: TGTGCCTGGAGTTGGCGGCAGTCCTACGAGCAGTACTTC. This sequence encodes CAWSWRQSYEQYF.

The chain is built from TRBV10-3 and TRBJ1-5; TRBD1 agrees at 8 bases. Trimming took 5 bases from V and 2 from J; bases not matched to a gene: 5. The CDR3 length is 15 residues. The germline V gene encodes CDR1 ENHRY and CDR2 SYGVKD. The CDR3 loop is CAISRQGNGNQPQHF. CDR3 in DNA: TGTGCCATCAGTAGACAGGGGAACGGCAATCAGCCCCAGCATTTT.

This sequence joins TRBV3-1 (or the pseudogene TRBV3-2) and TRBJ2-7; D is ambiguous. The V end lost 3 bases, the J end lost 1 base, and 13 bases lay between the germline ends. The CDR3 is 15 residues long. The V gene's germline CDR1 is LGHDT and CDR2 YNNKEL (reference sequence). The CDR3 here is CASSQYATPSYEQYF. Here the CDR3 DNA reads TGTGCCAGCAGCCAGTATGCTACGCCGTCCTACGAGCAGTACTTC.

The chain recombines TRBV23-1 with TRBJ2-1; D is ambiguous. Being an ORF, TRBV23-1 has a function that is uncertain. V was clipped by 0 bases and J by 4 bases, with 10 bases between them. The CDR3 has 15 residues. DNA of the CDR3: TGCGCCAGCAGTCAATCCCCCAGATTTTACAATGAGCAGTTCTTC. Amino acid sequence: CASSQSPRFYNEQFF.

The CDR3 sequence is CASSEDQTGTDTQYF. Here the CDR3 DNA reads TGTGCCAGCAGTGAAGATCAAACAGGAACAGATACGCAGTATTTT. V and J are TRBV2 and TRBJ2-3; weak D call: TRBD1 (5 bases). This CDR3 contains 15 residues. The germline V gene has CDR1 SNHLY and CDR2 FYNNEI. The ends were cut back, 1 base at V and 3 bases at J, with 11 bases in the middle.

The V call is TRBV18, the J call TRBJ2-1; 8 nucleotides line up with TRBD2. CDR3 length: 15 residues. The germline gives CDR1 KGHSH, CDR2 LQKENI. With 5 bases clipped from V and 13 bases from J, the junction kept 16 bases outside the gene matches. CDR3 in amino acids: CASSSVLAGLRLQFF. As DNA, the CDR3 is TGTGCCAGCTCATCTGTCCTAGCGGGCCTCCGATTACAGTTCTTC.

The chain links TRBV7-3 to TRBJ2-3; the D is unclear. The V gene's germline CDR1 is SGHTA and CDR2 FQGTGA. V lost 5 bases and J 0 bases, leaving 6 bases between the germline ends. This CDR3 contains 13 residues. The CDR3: CASSGPSTDTQYF. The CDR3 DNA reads TGTGCCAGCAGCGGGCCTAGCACAGATACGCAGTATTTT.

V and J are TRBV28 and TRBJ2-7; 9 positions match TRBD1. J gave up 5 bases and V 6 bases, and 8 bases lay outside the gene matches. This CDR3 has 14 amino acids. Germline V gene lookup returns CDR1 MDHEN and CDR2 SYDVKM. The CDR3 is CASRGRTGVNEQYF. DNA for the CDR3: TGTGCCAGCAGGGGACGGACAGGGGTTAACGAGCAGTACTTC. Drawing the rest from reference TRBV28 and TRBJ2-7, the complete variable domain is DVKVTQSSRYLVKRTGEKVFLECVQDMDHENMFWYRQDPGLGLRLIYFSYDVKMKEKGDIPEGYSVSREKKERFSLILESASTNQTSMYLCASRGRTGVNEQYFGPGTRLTVT.

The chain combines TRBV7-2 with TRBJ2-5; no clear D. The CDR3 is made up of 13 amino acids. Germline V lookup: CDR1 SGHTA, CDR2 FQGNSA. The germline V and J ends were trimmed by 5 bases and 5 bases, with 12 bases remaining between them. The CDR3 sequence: CASSPFIQETQYF. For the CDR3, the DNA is TGTGCCAGCAGCCCCTTTATTCAGGAGACCCAGTACTTC.

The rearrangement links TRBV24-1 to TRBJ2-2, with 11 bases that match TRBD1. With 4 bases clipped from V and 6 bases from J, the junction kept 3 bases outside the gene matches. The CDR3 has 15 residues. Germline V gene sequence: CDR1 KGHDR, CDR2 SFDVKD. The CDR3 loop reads CATSDRDRGSGELFF. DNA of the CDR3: TGTGCCACCAGTGACCGGGACAGGGGGTCCGGGGAGCTGTTTTTT.

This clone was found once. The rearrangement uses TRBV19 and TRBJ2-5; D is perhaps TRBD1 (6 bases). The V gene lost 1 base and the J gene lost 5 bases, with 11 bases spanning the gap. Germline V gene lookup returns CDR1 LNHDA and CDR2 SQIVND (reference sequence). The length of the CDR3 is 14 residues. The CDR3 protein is CASSIAGVAETQYF. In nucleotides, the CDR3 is TGTGCCAGTAGTATAGCAGGGGTCGCGGAGACCCAGTACTTC.

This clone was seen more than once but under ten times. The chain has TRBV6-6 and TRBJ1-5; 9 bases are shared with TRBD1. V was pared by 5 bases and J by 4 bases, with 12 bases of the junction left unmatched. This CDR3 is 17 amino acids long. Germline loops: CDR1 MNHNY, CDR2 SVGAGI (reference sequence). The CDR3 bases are TGTGCCAGCAGTCCCTTGGGGGGGACAGGGAGAAATCAGCCCCAGCATTTT. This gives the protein CASSPLGGTGRNQPQHF.

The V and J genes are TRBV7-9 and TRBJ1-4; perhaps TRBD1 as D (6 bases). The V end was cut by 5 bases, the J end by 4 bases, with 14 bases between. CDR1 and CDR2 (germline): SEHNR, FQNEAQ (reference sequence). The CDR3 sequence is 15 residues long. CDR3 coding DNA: TGTGCCAGCAGCCTAAATACAGGGATTAATGAAAAACTGTTTTTT. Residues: CASSLNTGINEKLFF.

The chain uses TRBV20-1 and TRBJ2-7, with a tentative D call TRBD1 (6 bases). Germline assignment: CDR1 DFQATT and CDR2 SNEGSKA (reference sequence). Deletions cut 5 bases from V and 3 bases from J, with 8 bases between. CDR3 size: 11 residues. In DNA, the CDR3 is TGCAGTGCTCAGACAGGCTACGAGCAGTACTTC. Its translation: CSAQTGYEQYF.

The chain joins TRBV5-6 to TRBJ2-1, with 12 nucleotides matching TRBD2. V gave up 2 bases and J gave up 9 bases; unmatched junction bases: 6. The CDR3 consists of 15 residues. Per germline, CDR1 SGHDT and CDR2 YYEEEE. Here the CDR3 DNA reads TGTGCCAGCAGCTTTGAACTAGCGGGAGGCACTGAGCAGTTCTTC. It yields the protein CASSFELAGGTEQFF.

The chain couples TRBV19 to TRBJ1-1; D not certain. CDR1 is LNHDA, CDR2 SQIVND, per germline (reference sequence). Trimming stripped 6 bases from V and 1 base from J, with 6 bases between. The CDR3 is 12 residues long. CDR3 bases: TGTGCCAGTAGGTCGGGGAACACTGAAGCTTTCTTT. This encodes CASRSGNTEAFF.

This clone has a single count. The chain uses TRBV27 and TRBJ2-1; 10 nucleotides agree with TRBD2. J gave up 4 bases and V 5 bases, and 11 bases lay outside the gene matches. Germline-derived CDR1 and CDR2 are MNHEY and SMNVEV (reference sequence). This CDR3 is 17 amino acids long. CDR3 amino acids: CASSPSSSGRAYNEQFF. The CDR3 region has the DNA TGTGCCAGCAGTCCTTCTTCCAGCGGGAGGGCATACAATGAGCAGTTCTTC.

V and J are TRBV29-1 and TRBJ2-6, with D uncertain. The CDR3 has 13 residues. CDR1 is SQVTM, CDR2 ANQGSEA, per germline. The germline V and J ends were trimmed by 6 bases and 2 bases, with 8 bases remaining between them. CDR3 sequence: CSVFETGANVLTF. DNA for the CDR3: TGCAGCGTATTTGAGACTGGGGCCAACGTCCTGACTTTC.

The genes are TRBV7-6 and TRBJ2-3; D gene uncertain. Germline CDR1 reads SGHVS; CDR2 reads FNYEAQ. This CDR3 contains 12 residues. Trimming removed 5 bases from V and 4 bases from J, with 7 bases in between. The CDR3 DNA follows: TGTGCCAGCAGCCCCCGTGCAGATACGCAGTATTTT. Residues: CASSPRADTQYF.

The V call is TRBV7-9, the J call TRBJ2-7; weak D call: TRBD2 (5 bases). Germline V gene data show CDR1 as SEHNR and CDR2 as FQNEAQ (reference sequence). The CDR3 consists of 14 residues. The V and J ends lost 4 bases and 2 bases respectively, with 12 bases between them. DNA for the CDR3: TGTGCCAGCAGCTCCGAGGCCGGGGCCTACGAGCAGTACTTC. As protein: CASSSEAGAYEQYF.

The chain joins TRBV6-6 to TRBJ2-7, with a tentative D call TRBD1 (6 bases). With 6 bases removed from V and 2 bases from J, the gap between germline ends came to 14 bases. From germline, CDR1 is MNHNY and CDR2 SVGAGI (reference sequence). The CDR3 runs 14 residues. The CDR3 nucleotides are TGTGCCAGCAGCCCCGGGACAACCACCTACGAGCAGTACTTC. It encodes CASSPGTTTYEQYF.

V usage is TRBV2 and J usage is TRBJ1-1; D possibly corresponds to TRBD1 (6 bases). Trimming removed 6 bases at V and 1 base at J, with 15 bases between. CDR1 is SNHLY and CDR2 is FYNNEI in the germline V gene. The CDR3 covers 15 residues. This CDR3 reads CASRVQGTKNTEAFF. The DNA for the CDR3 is TGTGCCAGCAGGGTCCAGGGGACGAAGAACACTGAAGCTTTCTTT.

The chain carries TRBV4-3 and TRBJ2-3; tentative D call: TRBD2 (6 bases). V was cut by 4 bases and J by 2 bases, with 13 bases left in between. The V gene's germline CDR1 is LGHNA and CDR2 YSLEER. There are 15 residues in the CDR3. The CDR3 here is CASSLKADYTDTQYF. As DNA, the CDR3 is TGCGCCAGCAGCCTTAAGGCGGACTACACAGATACGCAGTATTTT.

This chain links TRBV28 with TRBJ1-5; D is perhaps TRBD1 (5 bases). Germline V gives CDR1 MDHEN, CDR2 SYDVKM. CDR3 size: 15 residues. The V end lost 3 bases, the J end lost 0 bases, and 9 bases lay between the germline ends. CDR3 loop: CASSFWGDSNQPQHF. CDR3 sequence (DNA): TGTGCCAGCAGTTTTTGGGGGGATAGCAATCAGCCCCAGCATTTT.

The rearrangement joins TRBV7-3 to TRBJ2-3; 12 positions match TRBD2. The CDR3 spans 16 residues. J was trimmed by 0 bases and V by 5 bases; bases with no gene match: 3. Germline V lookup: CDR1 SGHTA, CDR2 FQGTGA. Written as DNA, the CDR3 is TGTGCCAGCAGCCTTGGGACTAGCGGGAGCACAGATACGCAGTATTTT. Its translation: CASSLGTSGSTDTQYF.

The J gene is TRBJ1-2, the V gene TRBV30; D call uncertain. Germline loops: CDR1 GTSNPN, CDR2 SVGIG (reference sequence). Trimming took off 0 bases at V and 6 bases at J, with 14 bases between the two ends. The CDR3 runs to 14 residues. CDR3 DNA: TGTGCCTGGAGTGTGGGGAGTAGGAGTCATGGCTACACCTTC. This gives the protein CAWSVGSRSHGYTF.

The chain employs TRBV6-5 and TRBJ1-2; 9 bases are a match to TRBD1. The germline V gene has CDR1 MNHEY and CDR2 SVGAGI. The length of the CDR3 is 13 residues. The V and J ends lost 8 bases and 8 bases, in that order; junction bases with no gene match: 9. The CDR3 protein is CASFTGGSRGYTF. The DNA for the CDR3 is TGTGCCAGCTTCACAGGGGGCTCGCGGGGCTACACCTTC.

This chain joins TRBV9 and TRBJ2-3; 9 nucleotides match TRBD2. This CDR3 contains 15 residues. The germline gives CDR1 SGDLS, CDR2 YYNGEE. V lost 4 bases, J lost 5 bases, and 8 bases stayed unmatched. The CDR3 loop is CASSTRLAGLDTQYF. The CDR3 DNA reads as TGTGCCAGCAGCACCAGGCTAGCGGGACTAGATACGCAGTATTTT.

This CDR3 is CASSLAGGRRDTQYF. As DNA, the CDR3 is TGTGCCAGCAGCTTAGCCGGGGGGCGTAGAGATACGCAGTATTTT. The chain employs TRBV11-3 and TRBJ2-3; a weak D match, TRBD2 (7 bases). The germline gives CDR1 SGHNT, CDR2 YENEEA. The CDR3 covers 15 residues. The V and J ends lost 1 base and 5 bases respectively, with 13 bases between them.